The 7 T cell receptor beta chains reported below all come from one sample, sequenced in a study of monozygotic twins with inflammatory bowel disease. TCRdb processed the 5' RACE reads again and assigns one entry to each CDR3 protein, with no DNA. This sample contains hundreds of thousands of distinct CDR3 sequences. The sequencing input was blood. These receptors were collected from a human donor with ulcerative colitis or Crohn's disease, or a healthy co-twin of an affected twin (not recorded which).

The J gene is TRBJ1-2, the V gene TRBV18. CDR1 and CDR2 (germline): KGHSH, LQKENI. The CDR3 loop spans 14 amino acids. CDR3 residues: CASSPNDRTYGYTF. Supplemented by reference TRBV18 and TRBJ1-2, the full variable domain reads NAGVMQNPRHLVRRRGQEARLRCSPMKGHSHVYWYRQLPEEGLKFMVYLQKENIIDESGMPKERFSAEFPKEGPSILRIQQVVRGDSAAYFCASSPNDRTYGYTFGSGTRLTVV.

The rearrangement uses TRBV7-8 and TRBJ1-5; TCRdb gives TRBD1 as the D gene, but with no DNA this cannot be confirmed. Germline values: CDR1 SGHVS, CDR2 FQNEAQ. The CDR3 totals 16 residues. Here the CDR3 reads CASSLDRLGGNQPQHF. Full variable domain (remainder filled in from reference TRBV7-8 and TRBJ1-5): GAGVSQSPRYKVAKRGQDVALRCDPISGHVSLFWYQQALGQGPEFLTYFQNEAQLDKSGLPSDRFFAERPEGSVSTLKIQRTQQEDSAVYLCASSLDRLGGNQPQHFGDGTRLSIL.

The chain links TRBV18 to TRBJ2-7. Germline lookup yields CDR1 KGHSH and CDR2 LQKENI. CDR3 size: 14 residues. The CDR3 protein is CASSPVSNQAAQYF. The full variable domain, in which reference TRBV18 and TRBJ2-7 provide the parts outside the CDR3, is NAGVMQNPRHLVRRRGQEARLRCSPMKGHSHVYWYRQLPEEGLKFMVYLQKENIIDESGMPKERFSAEFPKEGPSILRIQQVVRGDSAAYFCASSPVSNQAAQYFGPGTRLTVT.

The CDR3 sequence: CASSMLRQKNTEAFF. V is TRBV19 and J is TRBJ1-1. The CDR3 sequence is 15 residues long. CDR1 LNHDA and CDR2 SQIVND come from the germline V gene (reference sequence).

The chain links TRBV5-1 to TRBJ2-1; the D call of TRBD2 rests on TCRdb alone, since no DNA is present to check it. The CDR3 covers 17 residues. Germline V lookup: CDR1 SGHRS, CDR2 YFSETQ. The CDR3 reads CASSLEASGVGYNEQFF.

This sequence joins TRBV7-9 and TRBJ2-7; TCRdb selects TRBD2, and the lack of DNA leaves this call unchecked. Germline CDR1 and CDR2: SEHNR and FQNEAQ (reference sequence). CDR3 length: 13 residues. This CDR3 is CASSFDGSVEQYF. Together with reference TRBV7-9 and TRBJ2-7, the CDR3 gives the full variable domain: DTGVSQNPRHKITKRGQNVTFRCDPISEHNRLYWYRQTLGQGPEFLTYFQNEAQLEKSRLLSDRFSAERPKGSFSTLEIQRTEQGDSAMYLCASSFDGSVEQYFGPGTRLTVT.

The chain carries TRBV7-2 and TRBJ1-6; TCRdb picks TRBD1, but there is no DNA to check that call. Germline CDR1 is SGHTA and CDR2 is FQGNSA. This CDR3 is 14 amino acids long. The CDR3 reads CASSSLGRVTSLHF. Combining the CDR3 with reference TRBV7-2 and TRBJ1-6 gives the whole variable domain GAGVSQSPSNKVTEKGKDVELRCDPISGHTALYWYRQSLGQGLEFLIYFQGNSAPDKSGLPSDRFSAERTGGSVSTLTIQRTQQEDSAVYLCASSSLGRVTSLHFGNGTRLTVT.